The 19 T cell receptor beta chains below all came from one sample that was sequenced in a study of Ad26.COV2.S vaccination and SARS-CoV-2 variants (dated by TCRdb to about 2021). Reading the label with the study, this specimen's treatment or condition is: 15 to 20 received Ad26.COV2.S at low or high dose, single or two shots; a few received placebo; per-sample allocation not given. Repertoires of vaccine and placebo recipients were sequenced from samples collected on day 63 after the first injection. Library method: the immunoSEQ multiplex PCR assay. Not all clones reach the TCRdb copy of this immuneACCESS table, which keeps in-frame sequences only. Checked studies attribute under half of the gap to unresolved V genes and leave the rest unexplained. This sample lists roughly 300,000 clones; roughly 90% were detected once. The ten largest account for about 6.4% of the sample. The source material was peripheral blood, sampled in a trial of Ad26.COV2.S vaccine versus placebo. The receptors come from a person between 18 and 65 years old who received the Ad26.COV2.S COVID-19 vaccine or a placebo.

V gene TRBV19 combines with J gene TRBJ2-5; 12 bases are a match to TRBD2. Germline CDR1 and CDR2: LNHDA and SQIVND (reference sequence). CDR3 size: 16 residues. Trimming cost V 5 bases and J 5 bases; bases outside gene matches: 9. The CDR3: CASSLTSGRGGETQYF. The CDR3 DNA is TGTGCCAGTAGTTTGACTAGCGGGAGAGGAGGTGAGACCCAGTACTTC.

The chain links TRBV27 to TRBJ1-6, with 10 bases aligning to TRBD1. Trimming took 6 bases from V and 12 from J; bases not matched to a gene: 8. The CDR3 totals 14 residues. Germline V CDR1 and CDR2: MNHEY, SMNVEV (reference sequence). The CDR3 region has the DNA TGTGCCAGCAGCGGGACAGGGGATGGGAGACCCCTCCACTTT. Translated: CASSGTGDGRPLHF.

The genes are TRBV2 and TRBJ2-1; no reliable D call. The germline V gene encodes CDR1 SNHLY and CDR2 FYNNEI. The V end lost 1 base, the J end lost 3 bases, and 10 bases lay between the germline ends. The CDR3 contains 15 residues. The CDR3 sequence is CASSEEVGNYNEQFF. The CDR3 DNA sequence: TGTGCCAGCAGTGAAGAGGTGGGTAACTACAATGAGCAGTTCTTC.

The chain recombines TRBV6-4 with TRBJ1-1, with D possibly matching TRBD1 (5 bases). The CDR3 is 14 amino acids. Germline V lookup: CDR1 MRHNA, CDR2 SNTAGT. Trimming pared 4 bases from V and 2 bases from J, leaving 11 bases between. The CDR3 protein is CASSAEGRNTEAFF. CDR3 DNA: TGTGCCAGCAGTGCCGAGGGGAGAAACACTGAAGCTTTCTTT.

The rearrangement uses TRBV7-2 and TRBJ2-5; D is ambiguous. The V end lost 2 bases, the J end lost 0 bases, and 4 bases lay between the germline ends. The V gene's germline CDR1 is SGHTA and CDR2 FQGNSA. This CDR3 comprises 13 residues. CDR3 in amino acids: CASSLKYQETQYF. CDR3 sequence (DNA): TGTGCCAGCAGCTTAAAGTACCAAGAGACCCAGTACTTC.

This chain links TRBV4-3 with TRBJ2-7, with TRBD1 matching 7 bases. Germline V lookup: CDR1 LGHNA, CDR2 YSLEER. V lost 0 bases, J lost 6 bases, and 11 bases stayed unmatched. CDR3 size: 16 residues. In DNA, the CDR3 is TGCGCCAGCAGCCAAGATGGACAGGCAGGTCTGGGCGAGCAGTACTTC. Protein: CASSQDGQAGLGEQYF.

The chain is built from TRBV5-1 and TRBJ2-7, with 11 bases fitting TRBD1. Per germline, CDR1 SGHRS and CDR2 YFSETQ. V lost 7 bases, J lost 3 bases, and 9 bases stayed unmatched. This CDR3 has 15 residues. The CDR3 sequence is CASQLTGTGGYEQYF. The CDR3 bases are TGCGCCAGCCAACTAACCGGGACAGGGGGCTACGAGCAGTACTTC.

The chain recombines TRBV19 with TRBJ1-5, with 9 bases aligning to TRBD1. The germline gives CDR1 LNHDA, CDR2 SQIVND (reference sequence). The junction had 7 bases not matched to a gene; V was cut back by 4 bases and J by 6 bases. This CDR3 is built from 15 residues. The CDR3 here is CASSTGDRAGQPQHF. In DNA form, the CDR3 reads TGTGCCAGTAGTACTGGGGACAGGGCTGGTCAGCCCCAGCATTTT. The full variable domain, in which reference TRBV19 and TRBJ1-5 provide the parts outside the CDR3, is DGGITQSPKYLFRKEGQNVTLSCEQNLNHDAMYWYRQDPGQGLRLIYYSQIVNDFQKGDIAEGYSVSREKKESFPLTVTSAQKNPTAFYLCASSTGDRAGQPQHFGDGTRLSIL.

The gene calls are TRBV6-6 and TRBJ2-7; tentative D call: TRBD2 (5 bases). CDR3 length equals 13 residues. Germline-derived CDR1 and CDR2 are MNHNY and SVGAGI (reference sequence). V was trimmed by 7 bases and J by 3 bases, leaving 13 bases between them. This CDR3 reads CASTDDGDYEQYF. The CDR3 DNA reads TGTGCCAGCACCGACGACGGGGACTACGAGCAGTACTTC.

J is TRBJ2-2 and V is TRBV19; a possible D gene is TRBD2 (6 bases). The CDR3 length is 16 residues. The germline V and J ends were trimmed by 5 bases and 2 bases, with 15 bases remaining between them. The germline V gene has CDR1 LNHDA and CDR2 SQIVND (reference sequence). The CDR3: CASSHPGLLNTGELFF. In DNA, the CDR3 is TGTGCCAGTAGTCACCCGGGACTTTTAAACACCGGGGAGCTGTTTTTT.

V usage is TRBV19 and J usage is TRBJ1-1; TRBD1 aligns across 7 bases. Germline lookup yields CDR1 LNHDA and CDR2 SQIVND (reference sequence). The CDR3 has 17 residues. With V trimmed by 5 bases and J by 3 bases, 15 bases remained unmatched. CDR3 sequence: CASSPRNRGVQDTEAFF. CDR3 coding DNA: TGTGCCAGTAGTCCTCGGAACAGGGGTGTTCAGGACACTGAAGCTTTCTTT.

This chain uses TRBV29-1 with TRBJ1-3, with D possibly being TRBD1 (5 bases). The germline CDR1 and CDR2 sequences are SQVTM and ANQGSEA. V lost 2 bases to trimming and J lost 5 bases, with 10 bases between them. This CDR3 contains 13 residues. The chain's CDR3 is CSVERGQRNTIYF. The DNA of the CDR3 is TGCAGCGTTGAAAGGGGCCAAAGAAACACCATATATTTT. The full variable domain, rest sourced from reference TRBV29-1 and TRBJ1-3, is SAVISQKPSRDICQRGTSLTIQCQVDSQVTMMFWYRQQPGQSLTLIATANQGSEATYESGFVIDKFPISRPNLTFSTLTVSNMSPEDSSIYLCSVERGQRNTIYFGEGSWLTVV.

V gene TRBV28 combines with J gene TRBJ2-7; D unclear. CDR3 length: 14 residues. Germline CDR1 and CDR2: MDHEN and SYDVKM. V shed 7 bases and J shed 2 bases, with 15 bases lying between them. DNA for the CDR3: TGTGCCAGCATTCCACCGACTGTACCCTACGAGCAGTACTTC. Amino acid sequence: CASIPPTVPYEQYF.

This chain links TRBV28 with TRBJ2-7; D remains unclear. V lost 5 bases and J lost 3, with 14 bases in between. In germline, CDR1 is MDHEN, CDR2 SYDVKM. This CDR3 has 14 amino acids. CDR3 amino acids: CASSPAGDFYEQYF. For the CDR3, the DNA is TGTGCCAGCAGTCCAGCCGGAGATTTCTACGAGCAGTACTTC. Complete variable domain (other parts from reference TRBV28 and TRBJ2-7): DVKVTQSSRYLVKRTGEKVFLECVQDMDHENMFWYRQDPGLGLRLIYFSYDVKMKEKGDIPEGYSVSREKKERFSLILESASTNQTSMYLCASSPAGDFYEQYFGPGTRLTVT.

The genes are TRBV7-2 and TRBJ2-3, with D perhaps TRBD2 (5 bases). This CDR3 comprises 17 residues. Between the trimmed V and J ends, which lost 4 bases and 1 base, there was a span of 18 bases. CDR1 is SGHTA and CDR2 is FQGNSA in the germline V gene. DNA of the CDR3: TGTGCCAGCAGCTCCCGTGGGAGCGTATTTGGCACAGATACGCAGTATTTT. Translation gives CASSSRGSVFGTDTQYF.

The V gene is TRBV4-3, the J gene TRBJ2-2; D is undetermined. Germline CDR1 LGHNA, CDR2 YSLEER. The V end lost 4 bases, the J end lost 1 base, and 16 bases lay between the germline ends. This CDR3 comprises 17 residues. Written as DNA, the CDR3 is TGCGCCAGCAGCCTCCTCGGCCGAGGCCAGAACACCGGGGAGCTGTTTTTT. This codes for CASSLLGRGQNTGELFF.

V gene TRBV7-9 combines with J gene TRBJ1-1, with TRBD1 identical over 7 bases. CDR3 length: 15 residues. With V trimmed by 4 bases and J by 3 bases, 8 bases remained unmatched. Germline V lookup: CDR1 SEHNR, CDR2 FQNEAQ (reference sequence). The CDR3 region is CASSSNKGADTEAFF. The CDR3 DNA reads TGTGCCAGCAGCTCGAATAAGGGGGCGGACACTGAAGCTTTCTTT.

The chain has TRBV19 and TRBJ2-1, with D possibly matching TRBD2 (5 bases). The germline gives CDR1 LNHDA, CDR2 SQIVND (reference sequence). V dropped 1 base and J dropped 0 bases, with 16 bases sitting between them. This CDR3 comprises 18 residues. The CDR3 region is CASSIGSGFRSSYNEQFF. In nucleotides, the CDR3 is TGTGCCAGTAGTATAGGGAGCGGCTTTAGAAGCTCCTACAATGAGCAGTTCTTC.

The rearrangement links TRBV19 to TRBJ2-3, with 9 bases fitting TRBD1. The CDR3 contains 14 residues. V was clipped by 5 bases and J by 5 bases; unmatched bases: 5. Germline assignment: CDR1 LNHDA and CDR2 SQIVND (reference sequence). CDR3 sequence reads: CASSQQGAGDTQYF. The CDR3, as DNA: TGTGCCAGTAGTCAACAGGGGGCAGGAGATACGCAGTATTTT.